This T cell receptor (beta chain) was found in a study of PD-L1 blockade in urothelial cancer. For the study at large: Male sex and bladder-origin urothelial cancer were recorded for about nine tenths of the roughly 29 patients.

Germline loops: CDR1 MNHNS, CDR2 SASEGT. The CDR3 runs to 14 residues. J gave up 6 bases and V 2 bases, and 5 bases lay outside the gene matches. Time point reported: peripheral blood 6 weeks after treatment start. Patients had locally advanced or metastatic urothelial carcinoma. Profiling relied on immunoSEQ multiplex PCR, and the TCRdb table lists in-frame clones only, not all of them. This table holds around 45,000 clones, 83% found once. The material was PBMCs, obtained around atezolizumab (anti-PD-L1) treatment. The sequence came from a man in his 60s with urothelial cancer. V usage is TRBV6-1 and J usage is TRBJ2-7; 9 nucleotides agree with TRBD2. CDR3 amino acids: CASSENAGGGEQYF. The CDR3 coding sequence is TGTGCCAGCAGTGAAAATGCGGGGGGGGGCGAGCAGTACTTC.